The clone carrying this T cell receptor beta chain has at least ten counts. This CDR3 comprises 14 residues. Trimming removed 2 bases at V and 10 bases at J, with 15 bases between. The data belong to a study of T-cell memory formation after mild COVID-19. TCRalpha and TCRbeta libraries used 5'RACE with constant-segment primers and UMIs. TCRdb redid the calling of the 5' RACE reads with MiXCR, one entry per CDR3 protein. The sample comprises approximately 500,000 distinct CDR3 sequences, around 27% of which are singletons, and under 15% rests with the top ten. The material sequenced was PBMCs or a T cell subset sorted from them (not recorded which). The clonotype was recovered from an adult woman who had mild COVID-19 (a few samples of this study predate the infection). Cell type and time point are not known. V and J are TRBV12-3 or TRBV12-4 and TRBJ2-1, with D possibly called TRBD1 or TRBD2 (5 bases each). The CDR3 region is CASSLSGTPIEQFF. CDR3 nucleotide sequence: TGTGCCAGCAGTTTATCAGGGACCCCAATAGAGCAGTTCTTC.